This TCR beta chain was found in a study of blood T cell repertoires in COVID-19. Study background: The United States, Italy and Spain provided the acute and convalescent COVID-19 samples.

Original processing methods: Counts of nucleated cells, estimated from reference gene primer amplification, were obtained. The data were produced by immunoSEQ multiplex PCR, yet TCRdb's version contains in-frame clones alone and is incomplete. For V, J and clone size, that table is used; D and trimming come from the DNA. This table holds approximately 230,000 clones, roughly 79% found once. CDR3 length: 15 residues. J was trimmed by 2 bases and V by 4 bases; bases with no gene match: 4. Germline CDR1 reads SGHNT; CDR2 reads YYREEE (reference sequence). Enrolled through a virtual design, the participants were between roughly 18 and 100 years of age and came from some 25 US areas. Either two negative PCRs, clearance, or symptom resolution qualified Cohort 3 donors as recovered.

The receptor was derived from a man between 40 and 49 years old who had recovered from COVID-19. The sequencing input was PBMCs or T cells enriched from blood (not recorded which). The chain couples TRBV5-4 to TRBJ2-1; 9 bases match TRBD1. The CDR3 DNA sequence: TGTGCCAGCAGCCAGGGACAGGGAACCTACAATGAGCAGTTCTTC. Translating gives CASSQGQGTYNEQFF.